This TCR beta chain originates from a study of T cells in women clearing cervical HPV infection (dated by TCRdb to the late 2010s). About the study as a whole: The cases were about two dozen women with histologically confirmed HPV16-related CIN3 or worse, and 2 of those women had invasive cancers. The roughly 25 controls were women who cleared a single incident HPV16 infection within 12 months without developing precancer or cancer. Case blood was taken at the visit when the lesion was first identified, whereas control blood was taken when infection was no longer detected. For cases, a median interval of 149 days, with an interquartile range of about 90 to 210 days, was observed between lesion detection and blood sampling. HLA typing was available for only a few women, so HLA type could not be excluded as a confounder. The exploratory proof-of-principle case-control study was nested within the Guanacaste HPV Natural History Study in Costa Rica and compared TCR repertoires across cervical HPV16 outcomes. Cases and controls were matched on age within five years and on year of sample collection. Cases had a median age of almost 35 years and controls had a median age of approximately 38, with no significant differences in baseline characteristics. In the parent cohort, around 9,800 women aged 18 or older were enrolled in Guanacaste, Costa Rica, during about 1993 to 1995 and then followed for less than nine years. Five blinded duplicates per group were added as quality controls, so that 60 or so samples were obtained: roughly 50 participants and 10 replicates.

Points the paper makes about the study in general: Cases had lower TRBV6-7 relative abundance than controls (0.11% versus 0.16%; Bonferroni P = 0.0008). TCR repertoire richness was significantly higher in CIN3+ cases than in controls across sequencing depths, while evenness did not differ. Because T-cell numbers per sample were unknown, differences in richness could reflect varying T-cell content rather than repertoire biology. By combining richness with V gene abundances, random forest classifiers separated cases from controls with an estimated AUC of 0.83. Because of the cross-sectional design, the study could not determine whether the associations came before infection or resulted from infection, and neither effector/memory subsets nor HPV-specific T cells were isolated.

V has 7 bases trimmed and J has 5 bases trimmed; junction bases matching no gene number 6. Including the terminal cysteine and phenylalanine, the CDR3 comprises 13 residues. The CDR3 was read in part: 30 bases, with the frame set at base 1. The CDR1 and CDR2 encoded by the germline V gene are SQVTM and ANQGSEA. Using the immunoSEQ assay, multiplex PCR amplified TCR beta CDR3 regions from an average of roughly 1,200 ng of genomic DNA per sample. The assay corrected primer bias using a complete synthetic TCR repertoire to establish an amplification baseline. The amplicons were sequenced using the Illumina platform. Under the source paper's analysis protocol: Sequences were error-corrected by clustering with frequency ratios and a modified nearest-neighbor algorithm, then analyzed in the immunoSEQ Analyzer with IMGT gene definitions. At each rarefaction depth, TCR richness and evenness were averaged across 20 rarefaction repeats, and samples with fewer sequences than that depth were excluded. Wilcoxon rank sum tests with FDR correction were used to compare relative abundances of V, D and J genes between the groups. For the blinded duplicates, the intraclass correlation was over 95% for TCR richness and averaged 76.4% across some 66 gene segments. TCRdb holds this immuneACCESS table with in-frame rearrangements only. Some clones are missing; in checked studies, unresolved V genes explain under half, and the rest has no known cause. V and J calls and clone size are given by that table; D and trimming were obtained from the DNA. The table for this sample records roughly 18,000 clones. The top ten constitute about 11% of the sample.

Of note for this clone: It has no known antigen specificity. Sequencing ends 3 residues short of the CDR3 end; the germline J gene provides the rest.

Every participant had a single incident cervical HPV16 infection, and prevalent HPV16 infections were excluded. Cervical HPV DNA was detected with MY09/MY11 PCR, and genotyping was done with dot-blot hybridization. Roughly 14 mL of heparinized blood was centrifuged, after which the buffy coat was aliquoted, frozen at -30 degrees C, and then stored at -80 degrees C. QIAGEN kits were used to extract genomic DNA from the buffy coat specimens. Sequenced: blood buffy coat. The chain joins TRBV29-1 to TRBJ2-3; 10 of the junction bases match TRBD2. The sequence came from a woman between 18 and 69 years old with a cervical HPV16 infection that either progressed to CIN3+ or cleared (not recorded which). The DNA read from the CDR3 is TGCAGCGAGCTCGAGCGGGGGGGAGATACG. It translates to CSELERGGDT. The CDR3 in its entirety is CSELERGGDTQYF.